The rows below give T cell receptor beta chains drawn from one sample of a study of PD-L1 blockade in urothelial cancer. The repertoire was sequenced with immunoSEQ multiplex PCR; TCRdb's copy has only in-frame clones and lacks some. The table has some 100,000 clones, approximately 90% seen once. The sample in question was PBMCs, obtained around atezolizumab (anti-PD-L1) treatment. The receptor set was obtained from a woman of 80 years or more with urothelial cancer. CDR3s leave out the opening cysteine and the closing phenylalanine or tryptophan.

v_call cdr3_length cdr3_aa
TRBV6-4 12 ASSDRGQGNTIY
TRBV28 12 ASAGISSNQPQH
TRBV11-2 13 ASSRTGTEIYEQY
TRBV28 13 ASSQDRGSNQPQH
TRBV10-3 12 AIPRGVLKDTQY
TRBV30 14 AWSVMQGASLYGYT
TRBV19 10 ATATGSYEQY
TRBV9 16 ASSVEWDRGRNYNEQF
TRBV10-2 12 ASSGDRSSYEQY
TRBV7-9 10 ASSLVQGTQY
TRBV27 15 ASSPLGLAGVGETQY
TRBV18 17 ASSPQPPATSGNYNEQF
TRBV6-1 12 ASRRDLGPETQY
TRBV11-2 12 ASSPRETTFEQY
TRBV10-3 11 AIRNRGQETQY
TRBV9 13 ASSPGGREYNEQF
TRBV5-1 14 ASSLVTSGAYNEQF